This T cell receptor (beta chain) appears in the sequencing data of a study of beta chain features in type 1 diabetes. Study as a whole: Over 85,000,000 sorted cells were examined across all samples. Study-wide findings and caveats: Type 1 diabetes patients had moderately but significantly shorter TCRB CDR3s in all four CD4+ subsets.

With 5 bases clipped from V and 7 bases from J, the junction kept 6 bases outside the gene matches. Germline loops: CDR1 GTSNPN, CDR2 SVGIG (reference sequence). The CDR3 is 13 amino acids. Sequencing targeted expressed TCRB transcripts, as all isolated RNA had been reverse transcribed. Profiled with immunoSEQ multiplex PCR; TCRdb holds only in-frame clones, not every one. The sample has more than 250,000 clones, roughly 13% seen once. This clone has a handful of counts. Its antigen is as yet unknown. The chain is built from TRBV30 and TRBJ2-2; 8 nucleotides agree with TRBD1. This sequence originates from a man aged 25 to 45 with type 1 diabetes. Sequencing input: naive CD4+ T cells from blood. CDR3 bases: TGTGCCTGGGGACAGGGATTGGGCGGGGAGCTGTTTTTT. It yields the protein CAWGQGLGGELFF.